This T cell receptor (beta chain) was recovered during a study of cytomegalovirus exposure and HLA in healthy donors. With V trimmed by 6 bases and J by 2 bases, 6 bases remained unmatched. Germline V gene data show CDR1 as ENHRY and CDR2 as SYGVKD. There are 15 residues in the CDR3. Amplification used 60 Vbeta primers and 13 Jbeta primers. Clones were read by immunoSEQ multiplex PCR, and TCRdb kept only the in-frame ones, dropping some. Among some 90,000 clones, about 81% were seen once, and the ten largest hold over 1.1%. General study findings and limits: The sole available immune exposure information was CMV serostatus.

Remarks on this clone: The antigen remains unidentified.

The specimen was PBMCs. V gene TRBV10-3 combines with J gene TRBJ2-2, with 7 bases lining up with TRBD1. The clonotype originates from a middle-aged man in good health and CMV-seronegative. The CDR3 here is CAISPGQSNTGELFF. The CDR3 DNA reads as TGTGCCATCAGCCCGGGACAGAGTAACACCGGGGAGCTGTTTTTT.